This TCR beta chain stems from a study of CD8 T cells in Susac syndrome. Germline V gives CDR1 MDHEN, CDR2 SYDVKM. V lost 7 bases to trimming and J lost 4 bases, with 10 bases between them. The CDR3 has 12 amino acids. Reverse transcription used roughly 0.5 to 1 ug RNA and random hexamers. Amplification of TCR beta CDR3 across 54 Vbeta and 13 Jbeta was performed with immunoSEQ multiplex PCR. TCRdb passed the immunoSEQ multiplex PCR reads through MiXCR, listing each CDR3 protein once. The data contain around 25,000 distinct CDR3 sequences, 85% to 95% of them seen just once; the ten biggest clones take up 0.63%.

This receptor was identified in a human donor with Susac syndrome. The V and J genes are TRBV28 and TRBJ2-5, with D unresolved. The source material was CD8+ T cells from PBMCs. CDR3 in DNA: TGTGCCAGCACCCACGTGTCAGAGACCCAGTACTTC. Translated: CASTHVSETQYF.